The entry that follows covers one T cell receptor beta chain sequence. Its target antigen remains unknown. Base quality data are lacking; no much larger clone is found one base away. One collaborating source in Seattle enrolled patients during active infection and followed them longitudinally through the course of disease. Each collaborating institution followed its own protocols to collect whole blood in K2EDTA tubes. For TCRbeta analysis, collaborators shipped samples in one of three forms: frozen whole blood, isolated PBMCs, or DNA extracted from either of those sample types. The CDR3 goes from the cysteine to the phenylalanine over 16 residues. Of all the DNA, just the CDR3 is kept, 48 bases in frame from base 1. Relative to germline, V is missing 2 bases and J is missing 4 bases, with 6 bases of the junction outside any gene match. CDR1 and CDR2, per the germline V gene, are MGHDK and SYGVNS.

This record comes from a study of blood T cell repertoires in COVID-19 (dated by TCRdb to 2020 to 2022). At the level of the whole study: Samples from collaborators originated in the United States, Italy and Spain and spanned both the acute and convalescent phases of COVID-19. Subjects who had been exposed to COVID-19, were actively infected with it, or had recovered from it provided the deeply sampled blood TCRbeta repertoires that made up the dataset. The prospective study material was composed of cDNA or gDNA derived from T cells, B-cell-depleted T cells, or PBMCs. A de-identified subject ID, COVID-19 status, age in years and sex were almost always included in the sample metadata. Where available, HLA class I and class II types were taken from metadata supplied by the sample provider and were not determined by assay-based typing. The repertoires were released in a freely available public database intended as a resource for research on the immune response to SARS-CoV-2. Samples came from the ongoing ImmuneRACE study (first 160 participants) plus 1,254 subjects from 6 global collaborators. Here is what the overall study found, with its caveats: The quantity of clinical and demographic metadata differed by source and by participant and was supplied without curation.

TCRbeta CDR3 regions were amplified from genomic DNA using the immunoSEQ Assay, a bias-controlled multiplex PCR. The study's own analysis went as follows. The number of nucleated cells in each sample was estimated by amplification of reference gene primers within the assay. Sequence reads were collapsed and filtered to measure the absolute abundance of every unique TCRbeta CDR3 rearrangement. For each sample, productive Simpson clonality was calculated by taking the square root of Simpson's diversity index across productive rearrangements. This immuneACCESS table, as held by TCRdb, lists in-frame sequences with V and J called but not all clones. Of the missing ones, under half trace to an unresolved V gene in checked studies; the others have no known cause. The V and J calls and the clone size are those of that table, but D and trimming were determined from the DNA. The table for this sample lists 150,000 to 200,000 clones; just under 85% of them were counted only once. The ten largest clones take up approximately 8.2% of the sample.

The V gene is TRBV25-1 and the J gene is TRBJ1-5, with 9 middle bases fitting TRBD1. The receptor comes from an elderly woman with COVID-19, enrolled during active disease. The material sequenced was peripheral blood. The base sequence is TGTGCCAGCAGTGAACGGGGGACAGGGTGGAATCAGCCCCAGCATTTT. Translated, this gives CASSERGTGWNQPQHF.